A single T cell receptor (beta chain) is shown here with its context. PCR amplification relied on 60 Vbeta primers (plus 13 Jbeta primers). Some clones are missing from TCRdb's copy, which holds only in-frame ones; the method was immunoSEQ multiplex PCR. The sample has roughly 150,000 clones; around 75% are singletons. V lost 6 bases and J lost 5, with 19 bases in between. The CDR3 spans 15 residues. CDR1 is MNHNY, CDR2 SVGAGI, per germline (reference sequence). These data come from a study of cytomegalovirus exposure and HLA in healthy donors. The source material was PBMCs. The receptor was derived from a male donor in good health and CMV-seronegative. The chain joins TRBV6-6 to TRBJ2-5; TRBD2 might be the D (7 bases). CDR3 region: CASSLGRGGSETQYF. CDR3 bases: TGTGCCAGCAGCCTGGGGAGGGGGGGCAGTGAGACCCAGTACTTC.